This is a list of T cell receptor beta chains from one sample in a study of T-cell memory formation after mild COVID-19. MiXCR, run by TCRdb on the 5' RACE reads, gives a single entry per CDR3 protein. The sample shows about 410,000 distinct CDR3 sequences, approximately 19% of them seen only once. The material sequenced was PBMCs or a T cell subset sorted from them (not recorded which). Receptors were obtained from a man between 18 and 35 years old who had mild COVID-19 (a few samples of this study predate the infection). Cell type and time point are not known. Both conserved end residues are trimmed from each CDR3. Each record gives: V gene, CDR3 protein.

TRBV10-3 AISARGLPSGANVLT
TRBV5-1 ASSLGGSPNEKLF
TRBV7-2 ASQGLASSYEQF
TRBV7-8 ASSAGTGFGELF
TRBV5-1 ASSSGGIYQETQY
TRBV24-1 ATSDIQVHGELF
TRBV11-1 ASSSSQGAKNIQY
TRBV7-3 ASSAYLGETQY
TRBV30 ACGQPNTEAF
TRBV6-5 ASSYGTGANEKLF
TRBV24-1 ATSDPNSNEQF
TRBV7-2 ASSLNSGGDTQY
TRBV4-3 ASSQVARAGELF
TRBV25-1 ASTPAAYFSNEQF
TRBV5-4 ASSSGSRQGADTQY
TRBV7-2 ASSLAKRETQY
TRBV5-1 ASSSGQWGLGSPLH
TRBV5-6 ASSHDRVAETQY
TRBV5-6 ASSLHRAEQF
TRBV9 ASSVALQETQY
TRBV7-8 ASSSMTGFTGELF
TRBV6-1 ASSALRGMGDQPQH
TRBV15 ATSRSGITNEKLF
TRBV12-3/TRBV12-4 ASSFGGALNEQF
TRBV2 ASSEGGGTYNEQF
TRBV4-3 ASSLRVGQGATLAKNIQY
TRBV20-1 SAGFTDTQY
TRBV6-5 ASSYVRDRGSPLH
TRBV6-6 ASHRGQSNEKLF
TRBV7-3 ASSLRAGSSYEQY
TRBV12-3/TRBV12-4 ASTRLPENTGELF
TRBV7-9 ATARRGHLNTEAF
TRBV5-5 ASSSRALAKNIQY
TRBV5-6 ASSWTTGRDTEAF
TRBV18 ASSTGTHNEQF
TRBV5-1 ASSFLGIRDTQY
TRBV7-2 ASSLVDAQY
TRBV11-2 ASRDDYEQY
TRBV9 ASSASGRGGLNEQF
TRBV4-2 ASSQGGGRYEQF
TRBV7-3 ASSSLGAGPSSSYNEQF
TRBV7-9 ASSVDRGGNQPQH